What follows is one T cell receptor (beta chain) and its context. The data are from a study of blood T cell repertoires in COVID-19. Study-level information: There were acute and convalescent COVID-19 samples, and they came from the United States, Italy and Spain. Sources were T cells, B-cell-depleted T cells, or PBMCs; the material itself was cDNA or gDNA.

V was pared by 7 bases and J by 4 bases, with 16 bases between. Looked up from germline, CDR1 is MNHEY and CDR2 is SMNVEV (reference sequence). The CDR3 extends over 15 amino acids. Profiled with immunoSEQ multiplex PCR; TCRdb holds only in-frame clones, not every one. The table includes 90,000 to 100,000 clones, 89% detected once. The rearrangement joins TRBV27 to TRBJ1-4, with no clear D. The sequence derives from a man between 50 and 59 years old with COVID-19, enrolled during active disease. The sequenced material came from peripheral blood. CDR3 sequence: CASKSKQKVNEKLFF. Written as DNA, the CDR3 is TGTGCCAGCAAATCAAAACAGAAAGTTAATGAAAAACTGTTTTTT.